The next 26 T cell receptor beta chains were all read from a single sample in a study of blood T cells in healthy people across ages. It was with a sample-barcoded 5' primer and a J-beta primer mix that a second PCR of about 6 to 12 cycles was run. TCRdb fed the 5' RACE reads into MiXCR, producing one record per CDR3 protein. Of 800,000 or so distinct CDR3 sequences listed, around 68% were seen once; the top ten hold about a quarter. The sequenced sample was blood. These receptors all come from a young man in good health.

CDR3 sequence: CAWTIGVEGQPQHF. DNA for the CDR3: TGTGCCTGGACTATAGGGGTTGAGGGGCAGCCCCAGCATTTT. This sequence joins TRBV30 and TRBJ1-5, with D possibly matching TRBD1 (5 bases). The CDR3 has 14 amino acids. V was clipped by 4 bases and J by 7 bases, with 17 bases between them. The germline gives CDR1 GTSNPN, CDR2 SVGIG (reference sequence).

This clonotype was seen only a few times. The rearrangement uses TRBV7-2 and TRBJ2-7; D is tentatively TRBD1 or TRBD2 (6 bases each). The V and J ends lost 5 bases and 5 bases respectively, with 19 bases between them. The CDR3 covers 15 residues. Per germline, CDR1 SGHTA and CDR2 FQGNSA. The CDR3 region has the DNA TGTGCCAGCAGCCGAGGGGGAGGTCCCCACCACGAGCAGTACTTC. It translates to CASSRGGGPHHEQYF. The full variable domain, completed using reference TRBV7-2 and TRBJ2-7, is GAGVSQSPSNKVTEKGKDVELRCDPISGHTALYWYRQSLGQGLEFLIYFQGNSAPDKSGLPSDRFSAERTGGSVSTLTIQRTQQEDSAVYLCASSRGGGPHHEQYFGPGTRLTVT.

The chain employs TRBV7-9 and TRBJ1-2, with TRBD1 matching over 9 bases. Germline trimming cut 6 bases from V and 6 bases from J; bases unmatched to any gene: 5. This CDR3 spans 13 amino acids. The germline V gene encodes CDR1 SEHNR and CDR2 FQNEAQ (reference sequence). Written as DNA, the CDR3 is TGTGCCAGCAGGCCGACAGGGGGTGATGGCTACACCTTC. This sequence encodes CASRPTGGDGYTF.

This clonotype came up a few times. The chain joins TRBV7-2 to TRBJ2-4, with D perhaps TRBD1 (6 bases). This CDR3 contains 16 residues. Per germline, CDR1 SGHTA and CDR2 FQGNSA. V was cut by 5 bases and J by 4 bases, with 18 bases left in between. CDR3 residues: CASSPPSDRLKNIQYF. In DNA, the CDR3 is TGTGCCAGCAGCCCCCCTTCAGACAGGTTAAAAAACATTCAGTACTTC.

J is TRBJ1-2 and V is TRBV4-3; D is unclear. The CDR3 has 12 amino acids. The V gene lost 0 bases and the J gene lost 13 bases, with 12 bases spanning the gap. CDR1 and CDR2 from the germline V gene are LGHNA and YSLEER. CDR3 DNA sequence: TGCGCCAGCAGCCAAGATGGCTTGGGGATCACCTTC. This encodes CASSQDGLGITF.

The V call is TRBV11-2, the J call TRBJ1-4, with a possible D match to TRBD1 (6 bases). The CDR3 is 14 residues long. Germline V gene data show CDR1 as SGHAT and CDR2 as FQNNGV. The ends were cut back, 1 base at V and 8 bases at J, with 11 bases in the middle. CDR3 sequence reads: CASSLGTGQEKLFF. In DNA form, the CDR3 reads TGTGCCAGCAGCTTAGGTACAGGGCAGGAAAAACTGTTTTTT. Variable domain in full (rest from reference TRBV11-2 and TRBJ1-4): EAGVAQSPRYKIIEKRQSVAFWCNPISGHATLYWYQQILGQGPKLLIQFQNNGVVDDSQLPKDRFSAERLKGVDSTLKIQPAKLEDSAVYLCASSLGTGQEKLFFGSGTQLSVL.

The chain carries TRBV9 and TRBJ2-3; D is undetermined. The V end was cut by 3 bases, the J end by 5 bases, with 4 bases between. CDR1 is SGDLS and CDR2 is YYNGEE in the germline V gene. The CDR3 contains 11 residues. CDR3 sequence (DNA): TGTGCCAGCAGCGCCCAAGATACGCAGTATTTT. Translated: CASSAQDTQYF.

This clonotype showed up many times. This clone may be a read error of a much larger clone one base away. The chain recombines TRBV7-2 with TRBJ2-7; TRBD1 is a possible D gene (6 bases). The V and J ends lost 4 bases and 6 bases respectively, with 13 bases between them. This CDR3 is built from 13 residues. Germline V gene lookup returns CDR1 SGHTA and CDR2 FQGNSA. The CDR3, as DNA: TGTGCCAGCAGCTGGGGACAAGAGGGCGAGCAGTACTTC. It translates to CASSWGQEGEQYF.

CDR3 coding DNA: TGCAGTGCTAGACAGGAGGGGTCGGGTGGCTACACCTTC. The encoded protein is CSARQEGSGGYTF. The chain employs TRBV20-1 and TRBJ1-2, with a tentative D call TRBD1 (5 bases). V lost 2 bases, J lost 7 bases, and 14 bases lay in between. This CDR3 contains 13 residues. CDR1 DFQATT and CDR2 SNEGSKA come from the germline V gene (reference sequence).

J is TRBJ2-5 and V is TRBV4-2; D not certain. The V end was cut by 1 base, the J end by 5 bases, with 14 bases between. Germline V gives CDR1 LGHNA, CDR2 YNFKEQ. The CDR3 is 15 residues long. DNA for the CDR3: TGTGCCAGCAGCCAAGCCAACTCGGACGGGGAGACCCAGTACTTC. Translation: CASSQANSDGETQYF.

The chain joins TRBV4-3 to TRBJ2-5; maybe TRBD1 (6 bases). The DNA end is a closer match to TRBJ2-7, so the J assignment may be wrong. Germline loops: CDR1 LGHNA, CDR2 YSLEER. The CDR3 runs to 13 residues. As DNA, the CDR3 is TGCGCCAGCAGTCAGCTACAGGGCAACGAGCAGTACTTC. This encodes CASSQLQGNEQYF.

Only a few counts were recorded for this clonotype. The chain recombines TRBV15 with TRBJ2-3, with D perhaps matching TRBD1 (6 bases). CDR1 is LNHNV and CDR2 is YYDKDF in the germline V gene (reference sequence). V was pared by 5 bases and J by 2 bases, with 14 bases between. The CDR3 length is 15 residues. CDR3 region: CATSYDRLATDTQYF. CDR3 in DNA: TGTGCCACCAGCTACGACAGGCTAGCCACAGATACGCAGTATTTT.

This clonotype was seen more than once but under ten times. The chain recombines TRBV25-1 with TRBJ2-5, with TRBD1 matching 8 bases. Unmatched junction bases numbered 6, after V lost 6 bases and J lost 3 bases. The length of the CDR3 is 14 residues. Germline CDR1 is MGHDK and CDR2 is SYGVNS. CDR3 region: CASRGDRLKETQYF. The CDR3, as DNA: TGTGCCAGCAGGGGGGACAGGTTAAAAGAGACCCAGTACTTC.

The chain links TRBV6-1 to TRBJ1-2, with 7 bases that match TRBD1. The CDR3 runs to 15 residues. With V trimmed by 0 bases and J by 5 bases, 6 bases remained unmatched. Germline-derived CDR1 and CDR2 are MNHNS and SASEGT. CDR3 protein: CASSEAETGLYGYTF. The CDR3 DNA follows: TGTGCCAGCAGTGAAGCGGAGACAGGGTTGTATGGCTACACCTTC.

J is TRBJ2-1 and V is TRBV9; TRBD2 agrees at 8 bases. The CDR3 is 18 residues long. Trimming at V came to 1 base and at J to 5 bases, leaving 14 bases not matched to a gene. Looked up from germline, CDR1 is SGDLS and CDR2 is YYNGEE. CDR3 amino acids: CASSVLGGGPLTDNEQFF. In DNA form, the CDR3 reads TGTGCCAGCAGCGTACTAGGCGGGGGGCCCTTAACAGACAATGAGCAGTTCTTC.

The chain combines TRBV29-1 with TRBJ2-5; tentative D call: TRBD2 (5 bases). This CDR3 is built from 14 residues. V shed 3 bases and J shed 2 bases, with 13 bases lying between them. Per the germline V gene, CDR1 is SQVTM and CDR2 is ANQGSEA. CDR3 sequence reads: CSVEVGEWQETQYF. The CDR3 DNA is TGCAGCGTTGAGGTCGGGGAATGGCAAGAGACCCAGTACTTC.

The gene calls are TRBV28 and TRBJ2-3; 7 nucleotides line up with TRBD2. Germline V gene lookup returns CDR1 MDHEN and CDR2 SYDVKM. CDR3 length: 16 residues. The J segment lost 2 bases and the V segment lost 6 bases, leaving 11 bases of the junction unmatched. The CDR3 loop is CASSRPQRGVTDTQYF. The CDR3 coding sequence is TGTGCCAGCAGCCGACCCCAGCGGGGTGTCACAGATACGCAGTATTTT.

This sequence joins TRBV5-1 and TRBJ2-7; 9 bases line up with TRBD1. V was clipped by 8 bases and J by 3 bases; unmatched bases: 6. This CDR3 is built from 13 residues. Germline CDR1 reads SGHRS; CDR2 reads YFSETQ. Here the CDR3 reads CARVTGGDYEQYF. Written as DNA, the CDR3 is TGCGCCAGAGTGACAGGGGGGGACTACGAGCAGTACTTC.

In this sample, this clonotype turned up many times. The chain combines TRBV12-3 or TRBV12-4 with TRBJ2-1; TRBD2 agrees at 8 bases. V lost 5 bases, J lost 0 bases, and 3 bases stayed unmatched. This CDR3 spans 15 amino acids. The CDR3 coding sequence is TGTGCCAGCAGTCCTCTAGCGGGCTCCTACAATGAGCAGTTCTTC. Its protein is CASSPLAGSYNEQFF.

V usage is TRBV3-1 and J usage is TRBJ1-2, with 7 bases fitting TRBD1. The CDR3 length is 17 residues. After removal of 5 bases from V and 1 base from J, the junction contained 13 bases not matched to a gene. The germline V gene has CDR1 LGHDT and CDR2 YNNKEL (reference sequence). In nucleotides, the CDR3 is TGTGCCAGCAGCACCATGCCGGGACAGCAGGTTAACTATGGCTACACCTTC. Protein product: CASSTMPGQQVNYGYTF.

The genes are TRBV11-3 and TRBJ2-3; 9 nucleotides match TRBD2. This CDR3 spans 17 amino acids. Germline values: CDR1 SGHNT, CDR2 YENEEA. V was pared by 2 bases and J by 1 base, with 7 bases of the junction left unmatched. CDR3: CASSLRASGVRTDTQYF. The CDR3 DNA reads as TGTGCCAGCAGCTTAAGGGCTAGCGGGGTACGCACAGATACGCAGTATTTT. Full variable domain (rest looked up from reference TRBV11-3 and TRBJ2-3): EAGVVQSPRYKIIEKKQPVAFWCNPISGHNTLYWYLQNLGQGPELLIRYENEEAVDDSQLPKDRFSAERLKGVDSTLKIQPAELGDSAVYLCASSLRASGVRTDTQYFGPGTRLTVL.

The rearrangement uses TRBV12-3 or TRBV12-4 and TRBJ2-3; D is unresolved. The CDR3 spans 15 residues. V was cut by 3 bases and J by 2 bases, with 12 bases left in between. CDR3 sequence reads: CASSLKLGSTDTQYF. CDR3 bases: TGTGCCAGCAGTTTGAAGCTAGGATCCACAGATACGCAGTATTTT.

The genes are TRBV6-6 and TRBJ2-7; 8 bases line up with TRBD1. Germline CDR1 and CDR2: MNHNY and SVGAGI (reference sequence). Trimming removed 10 bases from V and 1 base from J; junction bases left unmatched: 12. The CDR3 loop spans 15 amino acids. The CDR3 protein is CATVHGTGVSYEQYF. In DNA, the CDR3 is TGTGCCACGGTGCATGGGACAGGCGTATCCTACGAGCAGTACTTC.

This clonotype was detected only a few times. The gene calls are TRBV29-1 and TRBJ1-2, with 12 bases aligning to TRBD1. V lost 6 bases and J lost 6; bases outside the gene matches: 17. The germline V gene has CDR1 SQVTM and CDR2 ANQGSEA. CDR3 length equals 17 residues. CDR3 residues: CSVITLSGTGGEDGYTF. The CDR3 coding sequence is TGCAGCGTAATTACCCTCTCGGGGACAGGGGGCGAGGATGGCTACACCTTC.

The V gene is TRBV7-8, the J gene TRBJ2-3; D uncertain. The germline CDR1 and CDR2 sequences are SGHVS and FQNEAQ. The CDR3 totals 15 residues. V lost 5 bases to trimming and J lost 0 bases, with 12 bases between them. Here the CDR3 DNA reads TGTGCCAGCAGCCCAACTCAAACTAGCACAGATACGCAGTATTTT. Protein product: CASSPTQTSTDTQYF.

This rearrangement joins TRBV7-2 to TRBJ1-2; D is possibly TRBD1 (5 bases). V was shortened by 1 base and J by 3 bases, with 18 bases between the two germline ends. This CDR3 has 17 amino acids. The V gene's germline CDR1 is SGHTA and CDR2 FQGNSA. This chain's CDR3 is CASSLEVVPGGDYGYTF. The CDR3 DNA reads TGTGCCAGCAGCTTAGAAGTGGTTCCGGGGGGGGACTATGGCTACACCTTC.